This is a list of T cell receptor beta chains from one sample in a study of blood T cell repertoires in COVID-19. Only in-frame clones appear in the TCRdb table, and some are missing; sequencing was by immunoSEQ multiplex PCR. The table shows 160,000 or so clones, with 89% occurring only once. The sample was peripheral blood. All receptors derive from a man in his 60s with acute or convalescent COVID-19. CDR3s include the opening cysteine and the closing phenylalanine or tryptophan. The D gene is left open where the match is weak. The size entry is marked missing in some rows and otherwise reads once, few, many or a size class.

clone size: -; D gene: -; CDR3 length: 12; J gene: TRBJ1-6; V gene: TRBV12-3/TRBV12-4; CDR3 protein: CASSTRSSPLHF; CDR3 DNA: TGTGCCAGCAGCACTCGTAGTTCACCCCTCCACTTT
clone size: -; D gene: TRBD1; CDR3 length: 17; J gene: TRBJ1-2; V gene: TRBV25-1; CDR3 protein: CASSGVGQDTSNYGYTF; CDR3 DNA: TGTGCCAGCAGTGGAGTCGGACAGGATACCTCTAACTATGGCTACACCTTC
clone size: -; D gene: TRBD1; CDR3 length: 14; J gene: TRBJ2-7; V gene: TRBV11-2; CDR3 protein: CASSYRGLSYEQYF; CDR3 DNA: TGTGCCAGCAGCTACAGGGGCCTTTCCTACGAGCAGTACTTC
clone size: -; D gene: -; CDR3 length: 13; J gene: TRBJ2-1; V gene: TRBV7-2; CDR3 protein: CATSGAIYNEQFF; CDR3 DNA: TGTGCCACCTCAGGGGCTATCTACAATGAGCAGTTCTTC
clone size: -; D gene: TRBD1; CDR3 length: 15; J gene: TRBJ1-6; V gene: TRBV3-1/TRBV3-2; CDR3 protein: CASSQGTGGLGPLHF; CDR3 DNA: TGTGCCAGCAGCCAAGGGACAGGAGGTCTGGGACCCCTCCACTTT
clone size: -; D gene: TRBD2; CDR3 length: 15; J gene: TRBJ2-3; V gene: TRBV10-3; CDR3 protein: CAISFGTSGTDTQYF; CDR3 DNA: TGTGCCATCAGTTTTGGGACTAGCGGCACAGATACGCAGTATTTT
clone size: -; D gene: TRBD1; CDR3 length: 16; J gene: TRBJ1-4; V gene: TRBV5-1; CDR3 protein: CASSSQGQGRYEKLFF; CDR3 DNA: TGCGCCAGCAGCTCCCAGGGACAGGGACGGTATGAAAAACTGTTTTTT
clone size: -; D gene: TRBD2; CDR3 length: 17; J gene: TRBJ2-7; V gene: TRBV28; CDR3 protein: CASSLLFAGTSGGEQYF; CDR3 DNA: TGTGCCAGCAGTTTATTGTTTGCCGGGACTAGCGGGGGGGAGCAGTACTTC
clone size: -; D gene: TRBD1; CDR3 length: 14; J gene: TRBJ2-7; V gene: TRBV5-5; CDR3 protein: CASSLEQGFYEQYF; CDR3 DNA: TGTGCCAGCAGCTTAGAACAGGGGTTTTACGAGCAGTACTTC
clone size: -; D gene: TRBD1; CDR3 length: 13; J gene: TRBJ1-2; V gene: TRBV7-9; CDR3 protein: CASSSGGRYGYTF; CDR3 DNA: TGTGCCAGCAGCTCAGGGGGACGGTATGGCTACACCTTC
clone size: few; D gene: -; CDR3 length: 18; J gene: TRBJ1-6; V gene: TRBV30; CDR3 protein: CAWSEAGPTPVMNSPLHF; CDR3 DNA: TGTGCCTGGAGTGAAGCAGGTCCCACGCCAGTTATGAATTCACCCCTCCACTTT
clone size: -; D gene: -; CDR3 length: 14; J gene: TRBJ1-6; V gene: TRBV7-8; CDR3 protein: CASSLAAGDSPLHF; CDR3 DNA: TGTGCCAGCAGCTTAGCCGCAGGGGATTCACCCCTCCACTTT
clone size: -; D gene: -; CDR3 length: 15; J gene: TRBJ1-1; V gene: TRBV4-3; CDR3 protein: CASSQEVVMNTEAFF; CDR3 DNA: TGCGCCAGCAGCCAAGAGGTAGTGATGAACACTGAAGCTTTCTTT
clone size: -; D gene: -; CDR3 length: 14; J gene: TRBJ1-2; V gene: TRBV10-3; CDR3 protein: CAISPHQEDYGYTF; CDR3 DNA: TGTGCCATCAGCCCCCACCAGGAGGACTATGGCTACACCTTC
clone size: once; D gene: -; CDR3 length: 12; J gene: TRBJ1-1; V gene: TRBV12-5; CDR3 protein: CASGLTAGEAFF; CDR3 DNA: TGTGCTAGTGGTTTGACAGCGGGTGAAGCTTTCTTT
clone size: -; D gene: -; CDR3 length: 16; J gene: TRBJ1-3; V gene: TRBV6-5; CDR3 protein: CASSYSDSGGGNTIYF; CDR3 DNA: TGTGCCAGCAGTTACTCTGACTCGGGGGGAGGAAACACCATATATTTT
clone size: few; D gene: TRBD2; CDR3 length: 16; J gene: TRBJ2-7; V gene: TRBV7-2; CDR3 protein: CASSPTTSGGSYEQYF; CDR3 DNA: TGTGCCAGCAGCCCAACTACTAGCGGGGGCTCCTACGAGCAGTACTTC
clone size: -; D gene: -; CDR3 length: 14; J gene: TRBJ2-1; V gene: TRBV2; CDR3 protein: CASESPLSYNEQFF; CDR3 DNA: TGTGCCAGCGAGAGCCCTCTCTCCTACAATGAGCAGTTCTTC
clone size: -; D gene: TRBD1; CDR3 length: 14; J gene: TRBJ2-1; V gene: TRBV2; CDR3 protein: CASSVDRVYNEQFF; CDR3 DNA: TGTGCCAGCAGTGTAGACAGGGTCTACAATGAGCAGTTCTTC
clone size: -; D gene: TRBD1; CDR3 length: 14; J gene: TRBJ2-1; V gene: TRBV24-1; CDR3 protein: CATSGTGRYNEQFF; CDR3 DNA: TGTGCCACCAGCGGGACAGGGAGATACAATGAGCAGTTCTTC
clone size: -; D gene: -; CDR3 length: 14; J gene: TRBJ1-2; V gene: TRBV7-8; CDR3 protein: CASSLRQEGYGYTF; CDR3 DNA: TGTGCCAGCAGCTTAAGGCAGGAGGGCTATGGCTACACCTTC
clone size: -; D gene: -; CDR3 length: 16; J gene: TRBJ2-2; V gene: TRBV9; CDR3 protein: CASSVGGSWNTGELFF; CDR3 DNA: TGTGCCAGCAGCGTAGGCGGCAGCTGGAACACCGGGGAGCTGTTTTTT
clone size: once; D gene: -; CDR3 length: 14; J gene: TRBJ1-1; V gene: TRBV5-5; CDR3 protein: CASSGTAGNTEAFF; CDR3 DNA: TGTGCCAGCAGTGGGACTGCCGGAAACACTGAAGCTTTCTTT
clone size: -; D gene: TRBD1; CDR3 length: 15; J gene: TRBJ1-5; V gene: TRBV18; CDR3 protein: CASSPRSGQRQPQHF; CDR3 DNA: TGTGCCAGCTCACCGCGATCGGGACAGCGGCAGCCCCAGCATTTT
clone size: -; D gene: -; CDR3 length: 16; J gene: TRBJ1-2; V gene: TRBV7-2; CDR3 protein: CASSPVGSRGNYGYTF; CDR3 DNA: TGTGCCAGCAGCCCGGTGGGGTCTAGGGGGAACTATGGCTACACCTTC
clone size: few; D gene: TRBD1; CDR3 length: 15; J gene: TRBJ1-6; V gene: TRBV27; CDR3 protein: CASRFISQGGSPLHF; CDR3 DNA: TGTGCCAGCAGGTTTATATCACAGGGGGGTTCACCCCTCCACTTT
clone size: -; D gene: TRBD2; CDR3 length: 16; J gene: TRBJ2-2; V gene: TRBV19; CDR3 protein: CASSTGITWEGGELFF; CDR3 DNA: TGTGCCAGTAGTACAGGGATTACCTGGGAGGGAGGGGAGCTGTTTTTT
clone size: -; D gene: -; CDR3 length: 18; J gene: TRBJ2-3; V gene: TRBV11-1; CDR3 protein: CASSLAGLLNSLPDTQYF; CDR3 DNA: TGTGCCAGCAGCTTAGCGGGACTCCTGAATTCCTTACCAGATACGCAGTATTTT
clone size: -; D gene: -; CDR3 length: 14; J gene: TRBJ1-1; V gene: TRBV7-2; CDR3 protein: CASSFSGGITEAFF; CDR3 DNA: TGTGCCAGCAGCTTTTCCGGGGGGATTACTGAAGCTTTCTTT
clone size: -; D gene: TRBD2; CDR3 length: 15; J gene: TRBJ2-7; V gene: TRBV12-5; CDR3 protein: CASGSPGGVGDEQYF; CDR3 DNA: TGTGCTAGTGGCTCCCCGGGGGGGGTAGGAGACGAGCAGTACTTC
clone size: -; D gene: TRBD1; CDR3 length: 15; J gene: TRBJ2-7; V gene: TRBV18; CDR3 protein: CASSPPRTGGEEQYF; CDR3 DNA: TGTGCCAGCTCACCACCGAGGACAGGGGGCGAGGAGCAGTACTTC
clone size: -; D gene: -; CDR3 length: 15; J gene: TRBJ1-5; V gene: TRBV24-1; CDR3 protein: CATSDSSGGNQPQHF; CDR3 DNA: TGTGCCACCAGTGATTCCTCCGGGGGCAATCAGCCCCAGCATTTT
clone size: -; D gene: TRBD1; CDR3 length: 15; J gene: TRBJ1-2; V gene: TRBV5-4; CDR3 protein: CASSAGPDREDGYTF; CDR3 DNA: TGTGCCAGCAGCGCCGGGCCGGACAGGGAAGATGGCTACACCTTC
clone size: -; D gene: -; CDR3 length: 13; J gene: TRBJ1-2; V gene: TRBV5-6; CDR3 protein: CASTAGPNYGYTF; CDR3 DNA: TGTGCCAGCACGGCGGGTCCAAACTATGGCTACACCTTC
clone size: -; D gene: -; CDR3 length: 17; J gene: TRBJ2-6; V gene: TRBV4-2; CDR3 protein: CASSQEYGRAGANVLTF; CDR3 DNA: TGTGCCAGCAGCCAAGAATACGGTAGAGCTGGGGCCAACGTCCTGACTTTC
clone size: -; D gene: -; CDR3 length: 16; J gene: TRBJ1-2; V gene: TRBV7-8; CDR3 protein: CASSFTARLTNYGYTF; CDR3 DNA: TGTGCCAGCAGCTTTACGGCCAGGCTGACTAACTATGGCTACACCTTC
clone size: -; D gene: TRBD2; CDR3 length: 16; J gene: TRBJ2-7; V gene: TRBV7-9; CDR3 protein: CASSSSPSGGGYEQYF; CDR3 DNA: TGTGCCAGCAGCTCCTCCCCTAGCGGGGGAGGCTACGAGCAGTACTTC
clone size: -; D gene: TRBD2; CDR3 length: 14; J gene: TRBJ2-1; V gene: TRBV29-1; CDR3 protein: CSVGPGLADNEQFF; CDR3 DNA: TGCAGCGTTGGGCCGGGACTAGCGGACAATGAGCAGTTCTTC
clone size: -; D gene: -; CDR3 length: 13; J gene: TRBJ1-2; V gene: TRBV6-4; CDR3 protein: CASNSTLSNGYTF; CDR3 DNA: TGTGCCAGCAATTCGACACTCTCGAATGGCTACACCTTC
clone size: -; D gene: -; CDR3 length: 16; J gene: TRBJ2-2; V gene: TRBV9; CDR3 protein: CASSLPPDPGSGELFF; CDR3 DNA: TGTGCCAGCAGCCTACCCCCGGATCCAGGATCGGGGGAGCTGTTTTTT
clone size: -; D gene: TRBD2; CDR3 length: 15; J gene: TRBJ2-5; V gene: TRBV5-1; CDR3 protein: CASSLGGLAGETQYF; CDR3 DNA: TGCGCCAGCAGCTTGGGCGGACTAGCGGGAGAGACCCAGTACTTC
clone size: -; D gene: -; CDR3 length: 11; J gene: TRBJ1-2; V gene: TRBV2; CDR3 protein: CARVPEEGYTF; CDR3 DNA: TGTGCCAGGGTACCTGAGGAAGGCTACACCTTC
clone size: -; D gene: TRBD1; CDR3 length: 15; J gene: TRBJ1-4; V gene: TRBV7-9; CDR3 protein: CASTPQYRGNEKLFF; CDR3 DNA: TGTGCCAGCACCCCACAGTACAGGGGGAATGAAAAACTGTTTTTT
clone size: -; D gene: -; CDR3 length: 13; J gene: TRBJ1-2; V gene: TRBV7-6; CDR3 protein: CASSPGGSDGYTF; CDR3 DNA: TGTGCCAGCAGTCCGGGAGGGTCGGATGGCTACACCTTC
clone size: -; D gene: TRBD2; CDR3 length: 18; J gene: TRBJ2-1; V gene: TRBV20-1; CDR3 protein: CSASTPILASGGYNEQFF; CDR3 DNA: TGCAGTGCTAGTACCCCAATCCTGGCTAGCGGGGGCTACAATGAGCAGTTCTTC